The following is a T cell receptor beta chain sequence with its context. The data were obtained in a study of control samples from healthy donors and cancer patients. Generated by immunoSEQ multiplex PCR, the TCRdb table keeps only in-frame clones and is missing some. There are about 120,000 clones in the sample; 87% occur only once, and 9.5% to 13% lies in the top ten. The CDR3 contains 14 residues. Unmatched junction bases numbered 8, after V lost 5 bases and J lost 6 bases. CDR1 and CDR2 from the germline V gene are SGHRS and YFSETQ. J is TRBJ1-2 and V is TRBV5-1; 9 bases fit TRBD1. The origin of this receptor is a man under 40 in good health. Sequencing used blood. DNA for the CDR3: TGCGCCAGCAGAGGGACAGGGAGACGGCATGGCTACACCTTC. Translating it yields CASRGTGRRHGYTF.